A selection of T cell receptor beta chains follows, all from one sample in a study of T-cell reconstitution after alpha-beta-depleted transplantation in children. TCRdb fed the PCR reads into MiXCR, producing one record per CDR3 protein. Of 90,000 to 130,000 distinct CDR3 sequences listed, over 9% are singletons. The sequencing here drew on PBMCs from the stem cell graft donor, taken from the stem cell graft. These TCRs come from a human donor who donated a stem cell graft to a child with acute lymphoblastic leukemia. Each CDR3 is given with its conserved first and last residue. The D gene is left open where the match is weak. Some rows have no size entry. The others give once, few or many, or a class for an expanded clone.

CDR3aa,CDR3nt,d_gene,abundance,j_gene,v_gene
CASSLAGFNYEQYF,TGCGCCAGCAGCTTGGCGGGATTCAACTACGAGCAGTACTTC,.,many,TRBJ2-7,TRBV5-1
CASSFWRTYEQYF,TGTGCCAGCAGCTTTTGGCGAACCTACGAGCAGTACTTC,.,many,TRBJ2-7,TRBV5-6
CSARQGDQPQHF,TGCAGTGCTAGACAGGGAGACCAGCCCCAGCATTTT,.,.,TRBJ1-5,TRBV20-1
CASSLDRGRGYTF,TGTGCCAGCAGCTTAGATAGGGGGCGCGGCTACACCTTC,TRBD1,many,TRBJ1-2,TRBV11-2
CASSLIRDRRANTGELFF,TGTGCCAGCAGCCTCATCCGGGACAGGCGTGCGAACACCGGGGAGCTGTTTTTT,TRBD1,many,TRBJ2-2,TRBV12-3/TRBV12-4
CASSLMGPVRHIQYF,TGTGCCAGCAGTTTAATGGGACCGGTTCGGCACATTCAGTACTTC,.,many,TRBJ2-4,TRBV6-2/TRBV6-3
CASSLRHRGPNEQFF,TGTGCCAGCAGTTTAAGGCACAGGGGGCCCAATGAGCAGTTCTTC,TRBD1,many,TRBJ2-1,TRBV12-3/TRBV12-4
CASSLRTGVAGYTF,TGTGCCAGCAGCCTCAGGACAGGGGTCGCAGGCTACACCTTC,TRBD1,many,TRBJ1-2,TRBV3-1
CASSYGTGYTF,TGTGCCAGCAGTTATGGGACGGGCTACACCTTC,.,many,TRBJ1-2,TRBV6-5
CSVEQDSGANVLTF,TGCAGCGTTGAGCAGGACTCTGGGGCCAACGTCCTGACTTTC,.,many,TRBJ2-6,TRBV29-1
CASSLSTGDLIYGYTF,TGTGCCAGCAGCTTATCGACAGGGGACCTTATTTATGGCTACACCTTC,TRBD1,.,TRBJ1-2,TRBV7-2
CASSPLRAGGSYNEQFF,TGTGCCAGCTCTCCTCTGCGAGCGGGGGGCTCCTACAATGAGCAGTTCTTC,TRBD2,many,TRBJ2-1,TRBV18
CASSLAPSSGGDLTGELFF,TGTGCCAGCAGCCTCGCGCCCTCTAGCGGGGGGGATCTCACCGGGGAGCTGTTTTTT,TRBD2,many,TRBJ2-2,TRBV7-2
CASTPRRATEAFF,TGTGCCAGCACCCCGAGGAGGGCAACTGAAGCTTTCTTT,.,many,TRBJ1-1,TRBV7-2
CSVEASGGDQNTGELFF,TGCAGCGTTGAAGCTAGCGGGGGCGATCAGAACACCGGGGAGCTGTTTTTT,TRBD2,many,TRBJ2-2,TRBV29-1
CASSPIPGTGSTDTQYF,TGTGCCAGCAGTCCGATACCCGGGACAGGGAGCACAGATACGCAGTATTTT,TRBD1,many,TRBJ2-3,TRBV6-2/TRBV6-3
CASSPATGKIYEQYF,TGTGCCAGCAGCCCTGCCACGGGGAAGATCTACGAGCAGTACTTC,.,many,TRBJ2-7,TRBV7-9
CASSLATGQINEKLFF,TGTGCCAGCAGTTTAGCAACAGGACAAATTAATGAAAAACTGTTTTTT,.,many,TRBJ1-4,TRBV12-3/TRBV12-4
CSARDSAHQETQYF,TGCAGTGCTAGAGATTCAGCTCACCAAGAGACCCAGTACTTC,.,once,TRBJ2-5,TRBV20-1
CASSLDGRSTDTQYF,TGCGCCAGCAGCTTGGACGGTCGGTCCACAGATACGCAGTATTTT,.,many,TRBJ2-3,TRBV5-1
CSVPTGGTNEKLFF,TGCAGCGTCCCCACTGGGGGTACTAATGAAAAACTGTTTTTT,.,many,TRBJ1-4,TRBV29-1
CASSQVLDGRNTGELFF,TGTGCCAGCAGCCAGGTCCTCGACGGGAGGAACACCGGGGAGCTGTTTTTT,.,.,TRBJ2-2,TRBV3-1
CSAKGDDWSHEQFF,TGCAGTGCTAAGGGGGACGATTGGTCCCATGAGCAGTTCTTC,.,many,TRBJ2-1,TRBV20-1
CASSFRPLNQRETQYF,TGTGCCAGCAGTTTCCGACCGCTAAACCAAAGGGAGACCCAGTACTTC,.,many,TRBJ2-5,TRBV27
CASSEEGSGGTDTQYF,TGCGCCAGCAGTGAGGAGGGGAGCGGGGGGACAGATACGCAGTATTTT,TRBD2,.,TRBJ2-3,TRBV10-1
CASSPQQGAGQPQHF,TGTGCCAGCTCACCACAACAGGGGGCTGGACAGCCCCAGCATTTT,TRBD1,many,TRBJ1-5,TRBV18
CSVEGGLAEAFF,TGCAGCGTTGAGGGGGGGCTCGCTGAAGCTTTCTTT,.,many,TRBJ1-1,TRBV29-1
CASSLPELSSYEQYF,TGCGCCAGCAGCTTGCCCGAGCTAAGCTCCTACGAGCAGTACTTC,.,many,TRBJ2-7,TRBV5-1
CASSSPFNEKLFF,TGTGCCAGCAGTTCCCCGTTTAATGAAAAACTGTTTTTT,.,many,TRBJ1-4,TRBV27
CASSPFFGGWEQYF,TGTGCCAGCAGTCCCTTCTTTGGGGGGTGGGAGCAGTACTTC,.,many,TRBJ2-7,TRBV27
CASSLRQANTGELFF,TGTGCCAGCAGCTTGCGGCAGGCGAACACCGGGGAGCTGTTTTTT,.,many,TRBJ2-2,TRBV5-6
CASSLVGSGGQETQYF,TGTGCCAGCAGCTTAGTAGGTAGCGGGGGTCAAGAGACCCAGTACTTC,TRBD2,many,TRBJ2-5,TRBV7-9
CASSPREGQFF,TGTGCCAGCAGTCCTAGAGAGGGGCAGTTCTTC,.,many,TRBJ2-1,TRBV28
CASSQVPGQSYGYTF,TGCGCAAGCAGCCAAGTTCCGGGACAGAGCTATGGCTACACCTTC,TRBD1,.,TRBJ1-2,TRBV4-1
CASSPRQGTTSYEQYF,TGCGCCAGCAGCCCCCGACAGGGGACGACCTCCTACGAGCAGTACTTC,TRBD1,many,TRBJ2-7,TRBV5-1
CSAFPNEKLFF,TGCAGTGCTTTCCCTAATGAAAAACTGTTTTTT,.,many,TRBJ1-4,TRBV20-1
CASSQTSTEAFF,TGTGCCAGCAGCCAAACTAGCACTGAAGCTTTCTTT,.,many,TRBJ1-1,TRBV3-1
CASSQEGRGPRNYGYTF,TGCGCCAGCAGCCAAGAGGGCAGGGGGCCTCGTAACTATGGCTACACCTTC,TRBD1,many,TRBJ1-2,TRBV4-3
CASSGNRASYEQYF,TGTGCCAGCAGCGGCAACAGGGCCTCCTACGAGCAGTACTTC,.,many,TRBJ2-7,TRBV7-2
CASSDRGLGGANGLTF,TGTGCCAGCAGTGACAGGGGGCTGGGTGGGGCCAACGGCCTGACTTTC,TRBD1,.,TRBJ2-6,TRBV25-1
CASSWGSVANEKLFF,TGTGCCAGCAGCTGGGGGTCCGTCGCTAATGAAAAACTGTTTTTT,.,many,TRBJ1-4,TRBV5-6
CATRQGRNSPLHF,TGTGCCACGAGACAGGGGAGGAATTCACCCCTCCACTTT,TRBD1,many,TRBJ1-6,TRBV2
CASMIRDRGFHEQFF,TGTGCCAGCATGATCCGGGACAGGGGGTTCCATGAGCAGTTCTTC,TRBD1,many,TRBJ2-1,TRBV6-1
CASSREGVANEKLFF,TGTGCCAGCAGCCGAGAAGGGGTGGCTAATGAAAAACTGTTTTTT,.,many,TRBJ1-4,TRBV3-1
CASSVRRVAEDYGYTF,TGTGCCAGCAGTGTGCGCCGGGTGGCAGAGGACTATGGCTACACCTTC,.,.,TRBJ1-2,TRBV2